This entry lists 20 T cell receptor beta chains sequenced from one sample in a study of blood T cell repertoires in COVID-19. The assay was immunoSEQ multiplex PCR, and TCRdb's table has in-frame clones only and misses some. The data contain fewer than 300,000 clones, about 80% of them singletons. Sample: peripheral blood. These receptors all come from a person aged 65 to 85 with COVID-19, enrolled during active disease.

The chain carries TRBV2 and TRBJ2-3; possibly TRBD1 for D (6 bases). From germline, CDR1 is SNHLY and CDR2 FYNNEI. V was shortened by 1 base and J by 6 bases, with 17 bases between the two germline ends. This CDR3 region has 16 residues. The CDR3 is CASSEVLRTVRDTQYF. In nucleotides, the CDR3 is TGTGCCAGCAGTGAAGTCTTACGGACAGTTCGGGATACGCAGTATTTT.

There are a few counts of this clone. The rearrangement uses TRBV5-6 and TRBJ2-2; possible D gene TRBD1, 6 bases. Trimming stripped 1 base from V and 3 bases from J, with 16 bases between. This CDR3 has 17 residues. CDR1 and CDR2 (germline): SGHDT, YYEEEE. The CDR3, as DNA: TGTGCCAGCAGCTTGTTTACGGGACAAAGATACACCGGGGAGCTGTTTTTT. Its translation: CASSLFTGQRYTGELFF.

The chain has TRBV19 and TRBJ2-7; TRBD1 matches 11 bases. Germline CDR1 LNHDA, CDR2 SQIVND (reference sequence). The CDR3 extends over 16 amino acids. The junction had 7 bases not matched to a gene; V was cut back by 3 bases and J by 3 bases. The CDR3 region is CASSMGGQGAVYEQYF. In DNA, the CDR3 is TGTGCCAGTAGTATGGGAGGACAGGGGGCGGTCTACGAGCAGTACTTC.

The sample holds one count of this clone. The chain couples TRBV18 to TRBJ1-1; D possibly corresponds to TRBD1 (6 bases). The germline V gene encodes CDR1 KGHSH and CDR2 LQKENI. CDR3 size: 14 residues. V lost 0 bases and J 7 bases, leaving 12 bases between the germline ends. The CDR3, as DNA: TGTGCCAGCTCACCACCGAATTCGGACAGTGAAGCTTTCTTT. Protein product: CASSPPNSDSEAFF.

V is TRBV5-6 and J is TRBJ2-3; 7 nucleotides line up with TRBD1. The CDR3 sequence is 18 residues long. V lost 3 bases to trimming and J lost 2 bases; unmatched junction nucleotides: 15. Germline-derived CDR1 and CDR2 are SGHDT and YYEEEE. The chain's CDR3 is CASSSAGRGGRVTDTQYF. In DNA, the CDR3 is TGTGCCAGCAGCTCGGCCGGACGAGGGGGCCGGGTCACAGATACGCAGTATTTT.

The chain couples TRBV4-3 to TRBJ1-4; D is perhaps TRBD1 (6 bases). V gave up 1 base and J gave up 8 bases, with 11 bases separating them. The CDR3 contains 14 residues. Germline loops: CDR1 LGHNA, CDR2 YSLEER. DNA for the CDR3: TGCGCCAGCAGCCAAGCTTACAGGGAGGAAAAACTGTTTTTT. It translates to CASSQAYREEKLFF.

This rearrangement joins TRBV28 to TRBJ2-1; D gene uncertain. Germline assignment: CDR1 MDHEN and CDR2 SYDVKM. The CDR3 is 14 amino acids. V was shortened by 3 bases and J by 6 bases, with 12 bases between the two germline ends. The DNA for the CDR3 is TGTGCCAGCAGTTTTCCTTCCCGGTCCAATGAGCAGTTCTTC. Translation gives CASSFPSRSNEQFF. The full variable domain, completed using reference TRBV28 and TRBJ2-1, is DVKVTQSSRYLVKRTGEKVFLECVQDMDHENMFWYRQDPGLGLRLIYFSYDVKMKEKGDIPEGYSVSREKKERFSLILESASTNQTSMYLCASSFPSRSNEQFFGPGTRLTVL.

This clone was detected once. V usage is TRBV4-1 and J usage is TRBJ2-2; 7 nucleotides agree with TRBD1. V was clipped by 3 bases and J by 6 bases; unmatched bases: 7. The CDR3 totals 15 residues. Per germline, CDR1 MGHRA and CDR2 YSYEKL. CDR3 DNA: TGCGCCAGCAGCCAGCCTGACAGGGCTTCCGGGGAGCTGTTTTTT. It translates to CASSQPDRASGELFF.

This clone was seen more than once but under ten times. The gene calls are TRBV27 and TRBJ2-5; 8 bases line up with TRBD2. The CDR3 covers 15 residues. The germline V gene encodes CDR1 MNHEY and CDR2 SMNVEV (reference sequence). V shed 6 bases and J 4 bases; nucleotides not matched to a gene: 10. CDR3 loop: CASRLNGGASETQYF. DNA of the CDR3: TGTGCCAGCAGGCTAAACGGGGGGGCCTCAGAGACCCAGTACTTC.

This chain links TRBV9 with TRBJ2-3, with 10 positions matching TRBD2. V shed 3 bases and J 2 bases; nucleotides not matched to a gene: 6. The CDR3 contains 16 residues. Germline V gene sequence: CDR1 SGDLS, CDR2 YYNGEE. In nucleotides, the CDR3 is TGTGCCAGCAGCGCCCGACTAGCGGGCACCACAGATACGCAGTATTTT. Its translation is CASSARLAGTTDTQYF. Complete variable domain (other parts from reference TRBV9 and TRBJ2-3): DSGVTQTPKHLITATGQRVTLRCSPRSGDLSVYWYQQSLDQGLQFLIQYYNGEERAKGNILERFSAQQFPDLHSELNLSSLELGDSALYFCASSARLAGTTDTQYFGPGTRLTVL.

The genes are TRBV4-1 and TRBJ2-1; TRBD2 aligns across 8 bases. Germline V gene data show CDR1 as MGHRA and CDR2 as YSYEKL. This CDR3 has 16 amino acids. The ends lost 2 bases at V and 5 bases at J; junction bases unmatched: 8. CDR3 sequence: CASSQIGGLVNNEQFF. CDR3 DNA: TGCGCCAGCAGCCAAATAGGGGGACTAGTGAACAATGAGCAGTTCTTC.

The chain recombines TRBV5-6 with TRBJ2-7; 9 nucleotides match TRBD1. CDR3 length equals 16 residues. V lost 0 bases and J lost 2; bases outside the gene matches: 6. CDR1 and CDR2 from the germline V gene are SGHDT and YYEEEE. In DNA, the CDR3 is TGTGCCAGCAGCTTGGATAGGACAGGGGTCCCCTACGAGCAGTACTTC. This translates into CASSLDRTGVPYEQYF.

The rearrangement links TRBV28 to TRBJ2-7; 7 bases agree with TRBD1. J gave up 4 bases and V 3 bases, and 6 bases lay outside the gene matches. Per germline, CDR1 MDHEN and CDR2 SYDVKM. The CDR3 is made up of 14 amino acids. CDR3 nucleotide sequence: TGTGCCAGCAGTTTGTCGACACAGGGGTACGAGCAGTACTTC. Its protein product is CASSLSTQGYEQYF.

The chain links TRBV5-1 to TRBJ2-5, with TRBD2 matching over 16 bases. Germline V gives CDR1 SGHRS, CDR2 YFSETQ. The CDR3 spans 17 residues. The V gene end was trimmed by 2 bases and the J gene end by 5 bases; junction bases not matched to a gene: 6. The CDR3 nucleotides read TGCGCCAGCAGCTTAGGGACTAGCGGGAGGGCCACGGAGACCCAGTACTTC. Amino acid sequence: CASSLGTSGRATETQYF. Complete variable domain (other parts from reference TRBV5-1 and TRBJ2-5): KAGVTQTPRYLIKTRGQQVTLSCSPISGHRSVSWYQQTPGQGLQFLFEYFSETQRNKGNFPGRFSGRQFSNSRSEMNVSTLELGDSALYLCASSLGTSGRATETQYFGPGTRLLVL.

Only a few counts were recorded for this clone. The genes are TRBV4-1 and TRBJ2-7; D unclear. Germline lookup yields CDR1 MGHRA and CDR2 YSYEKL. V was trimmed by 7 bases and J by 4 bases, leaving 2 bases between them. The CDR3 runs to 9 residues. The CDR3 sequence is CASTYEQYF. The CDR3, as DNA: TGCGCCAGCACATACGAGCAGTACTTC.

The CDR3 DNA sequence: TGTGCCAGCTCACGAGCGGGGGGGCCGACAGATACGCAGTATTTT. It is translated as CASSRAGGPTDTQYF. This chain uses TRBV18 with TRBJ2-3, with TRBD2 identical over 10 bases. Trimming removed 4 bases from V and 3 bases from J; junction bases left unmatched: 4. The CDR3 covers 15 residues. Germline values: CDR1 KGHSH, CDR2 LQKENI.

The chain recombines TRBV7-2 with TRBJ1-6, with D possibly matching TRBD1 (5 bases). CDR1 and CDR2 from the germline V gene are SGHTA and FQGNSA. CDR3 length equals 13 residues. Trimming took off 5 bases at V and 7 bases at J, with 9 bases between the two ends. The CDR3 DNA follows: TGTGCCAGCAGCGGTGCAGGGAATTCACCCCTCCACTTT. Its protein is CASSGAGNSPLHF.

This clone was observed a single time. This specimen includes other DNA sequences encoding the same CDR3. The chain joins TRBV2 to TRBJ1-2; maybe TRBD1 (6 bases). CDR3 length: 13 amino acids. The V gene lost 2 bases and the J gene lost 4 bases, with 8 bases spanning the gap. CDR1 and CDR2 (germline): SNHLY, FYNNEI. The CDR3 nucleotides read TGTGCCAGCAGTGAAAGCAGGGGCTATGGCTACACCTTC. Amino acids: CASSESRGYGYTF.

The chain carries TRBV5-6 and TRBJ2-5; 9 nucleotides match TRBD2. Germline assignment: CDR1 SGHDT and CDR2 YYEEEE. The ends lost 4 bases at V and 2 bases at J; junction bases unmatched: 6. The CDR3 covers 15 residues. The CDR3 is CASSLLAGMQETQYF. CDR3 DNA sequence: TGTGCCAGCAGCCTTCTAGCGGGGATGCAAGAGACCCAGTACTTC.

The chain joins TRBV7-3 to TRBJ2-3, with 14 bases fitting TRBD2. In germline, CDR1 is SGHTA, CDR2 FQGTGA. Losses at the gene ends were 5 bases for V and 5 bases for J; bases not matched to a gene: 3. This CDR3 region has 15 residues. The CDR3 reads CASSIGLAGGDTQYF. CDR3 sequence (DNA): TGTGCCAGCAGCATAGGACTAGCGGGGGGAGATACGCAGTATTTT.